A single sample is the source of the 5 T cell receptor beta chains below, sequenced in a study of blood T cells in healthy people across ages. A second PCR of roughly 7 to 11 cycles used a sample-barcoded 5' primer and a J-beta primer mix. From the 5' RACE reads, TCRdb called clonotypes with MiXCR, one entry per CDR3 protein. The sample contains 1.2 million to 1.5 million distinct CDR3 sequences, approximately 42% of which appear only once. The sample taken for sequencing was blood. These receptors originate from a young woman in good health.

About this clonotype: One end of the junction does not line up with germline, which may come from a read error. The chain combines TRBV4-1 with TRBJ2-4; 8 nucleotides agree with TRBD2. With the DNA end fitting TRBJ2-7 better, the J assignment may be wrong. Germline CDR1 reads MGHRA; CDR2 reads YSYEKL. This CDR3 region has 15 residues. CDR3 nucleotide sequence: TGCGCCAGCAGTCAAGATCGGGGGGGCGACTACGAGCAGTACTTC. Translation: CASSQDRGGDYEQYF.

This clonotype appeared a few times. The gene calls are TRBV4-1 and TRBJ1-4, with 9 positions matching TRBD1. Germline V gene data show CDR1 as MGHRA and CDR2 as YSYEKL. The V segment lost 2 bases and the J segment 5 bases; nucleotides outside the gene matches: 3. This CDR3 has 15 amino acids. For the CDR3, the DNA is TGCGCCAGCAGCCAATCCGGGACAGGGAATGAAAAACTGTTTTTT. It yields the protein CASSQSGTGNEKLFF.

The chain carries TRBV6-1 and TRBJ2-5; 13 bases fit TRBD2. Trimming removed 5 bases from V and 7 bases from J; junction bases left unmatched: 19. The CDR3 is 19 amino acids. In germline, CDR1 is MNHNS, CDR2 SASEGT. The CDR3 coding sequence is TGTGCCAGCAGTCCCGCTCAGTCCCGGACTAGCGGGGGTAGGGGGACCCAGTACTTC. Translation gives CASSPAQSRTSGGRGTQYF.

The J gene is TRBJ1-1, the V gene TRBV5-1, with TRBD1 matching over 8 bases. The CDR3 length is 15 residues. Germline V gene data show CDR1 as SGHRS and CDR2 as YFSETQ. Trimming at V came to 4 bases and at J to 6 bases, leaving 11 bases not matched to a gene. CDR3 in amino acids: CASSPRGGTGSEAFF. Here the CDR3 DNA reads TGCGCCAGCAGCCCTCGTGGGGGGACAGGTTCTGAAGCTTTCTTT.

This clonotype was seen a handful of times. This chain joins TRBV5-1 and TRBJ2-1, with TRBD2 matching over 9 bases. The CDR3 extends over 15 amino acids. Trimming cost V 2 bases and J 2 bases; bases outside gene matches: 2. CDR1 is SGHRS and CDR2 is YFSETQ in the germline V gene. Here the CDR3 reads CASSFSGRTYNEQFF. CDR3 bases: TGCGCCAGCAGCTTTAGCGGGAGAACCTACAATGAGCAGTTCTTC. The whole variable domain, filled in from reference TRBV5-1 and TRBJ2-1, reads KAGVTQTPRYLIKTRGQQVTLSCSPISGHRSVSWYQQTPGQGLQFLFEYFSETQRNKGNFPGRFSGRQFSNSRSEMNVSTLELGDSALYLCASSFSGRTYNEQFFGPGTRLTVL.